Listed here are 13 T cell receptor beta chains from one sample, sequenced in a study of cytomegalovirus exposure and HLA in healthy donors. 13 Jbeta primers and 60 Vbeta primers were used for the PCR. Clones were read by immunoSEQ multiplex PCR, and TCRdb kept only the in-frame ones, dropping some. The data contain fewer than 200,000 clones, 68% of them seen just once; the ten biggest clones take up roughly 4.4%. The sample comprised PBMCs. The receptors here all came from a woman under 30 in good health and CMV-seropositive.

The chain is built from TRBV5-1 and TRBJ2-1; D unresolved. The germline gives CDR1 SGHRS, CDR2 YFSETQ. CDR3 size: 16 residues. V shed 4 bases and J shed 0 bases, with 14 bases lying between them. The CDR3 sequence is CASSLEDFHSYNEQFF. In nucleotides, the CDR3 is TGCGCCAGCAGCCTGGAAGACTTCCACTCCTACAATGAGCAGTTCTTC.

This clone was detected only a few times. The chain combines TRBV4-1 with TRBJ2-3; 7 bases map to TRBD2. Trimming cost V 2 bases and J 3 bases; bases outside gene matches: 2. Per germline, CDR1 MGHRA and CDR2 YSYEKL. The CDR3 runs to 14 residues. CDR3 amino acids: CASSQQRETDTQYF. The DNA of the CDR3 is TGCGCCAGCAGCCAACAGCGGGAAACAGATACGCAGTATTTT.

The chain joins TRBV6-1 to TRBJ2-7, with D perhaps matching TRBD2 (6 bases). CDR3 length: 15 amino acids. V was pared by 6 bases and J by 3 bases, with 18 bases between. Germline CDR1 is MNHNS and CDR2 is SASEGT. CDR3 nucleotides: TGTGCCAGCAGGGGGGGTAGCCTAGGCGTCTACGAGCAGTACTTC. It codes for CASRGGSLGVYEQYF.

This clone showed up just a few times. The chain joins TRBV6-1 to TRBJ1-1, with TRBD1 matching over 7 bases. Germline lookup yields CDR1 MNHNS and CDR2 SASEGT. CDR3 size: 13 residues. The trim removed 11 bases at V and 0 bases at J, leaving 6 bases unmatched. Here the CDR3 DNA reads TGTGCCGCCTCCGGGACAGTGAACACTGAAGCTTTCTTT. As protein: CAASGTVNTEAFF.

This sequence joins TRBV4-2 and TRBJ1-5; 10 bases line up with TRBD1. With 2 bases clipped from V and 5 bases from J, the junction kept 3 bases outside the gene matches. This CDR3 has 15 residues. Germline loops: CDR1 LGHNA, CDR2 YNFKEQ. The DNA of the CDR3 is TGTGCCAGCAGCCAATGGGGGACAGGGGATCAGCCCCAGCATTTT. Its protein product is CASSQWGTGDQPQHF.

The rearrangement joins TRBV7-3 to TRBJ1-1, with TRBD1 matching over 9 bases. Germline V lookup: CDR1 SGHTA, CDR2 FQGTGA. The CDR3 has 16 residues. Losses at the gene ends were 0 bases for V and 4 bases for J; bases not matched to a gene: 6. The CDR3 bases are TGTGCCAGCAGCTTAACGACAGGGGGGTCGCCCACTGAAGCTTTCTTT. Amino acids: CASSLTTGGSPTEAFF. The entire variable domain, with the rest obtained from reference TRBV7-3 and TRBJ1-1, is as follows: GAGVSQTPSNKVTEKGKYVELRCDPISGHTALYWYRQSLGQGPEFLIYFQGTGAADDSGLPNDRFFAVRPEGSVSTLKIQRTERGDSAVYLCASSLTTGGSPTEAFFGQGTRLTVV.

The chain links TRBV6-6 to TRBJ2-7; TRBD1 matches 7 bases. Germline CDR1 MNHNY, CDR2 SVGAGI (reference sequence). The V gene end was trimmed by 6 bases and the J gene end by 4 bases; junction bases not matched to a gene: 3. CDR3 length: 12 residues. CDR3 sequence reads: CASRTGVYEQYF. CDR3 sequence (DNA): TGTGCCAGCAGAACAGGGGTGTACGAGCAGTACTTC.

This clone was observed a few times. V and J are TRBV2 and TRBJ2-2; unclear D gene. This CDR3 is built from 13 residues. V was clipped by 1 base and J by 4 bases, with 4 bases between them. CDR1 and CDR2 (germline): SNHLY, FYNNEI. Here the CDR3 reads CASSEVVTGELFF. The CDR3, as DNA: TGTGCCAGCAGTGAAGTAGTCACCGGGGAGCTGTTTTTT.

The CDR3 loop reads CASSPRLAPDSTLHF. CDR3 DNA: TGTGCCAGCAGTCCTCGCCTAGCACCCGATTCGACCCTCCACTTT. V usage is TRBV2 and J usage is TRBJ1-6, with D unresolved. Trimming stripped 5 bases from V and 14 bases from J, with 22 bases between. Per germline, CDR1 SNHLY and CDR2 FYNNEI. This CDR3 is 15 amino acids long.

The CDR3 nucleotides read TGCGCCAGCAGCCTCTCCGGGACACAGACCGGGGAGCTGTTTTTT. Amino acids: CASSLSGTQTGELFF. The gene calls are TRBV5-1 and TRBJ2-2; D perhaps matches TRBD1 (6 bases). The CDR3 sequence is 15 residues long. V was shortened by 4 bases and J by 5 bases, with 15 bases between the two germline ends. Germline loops: CDR1 SGHRS, CDR2 YFSETQ.

This clone was seen just once. This chain links TRBV19 with TRBJ1-5; D is perhaps TRBD1 (6 bases). The germline gives CDR1 LNHDA, CDR2 SQIVND (reference sequence). The CDR3 covers 14 residues. Trimming shortened V by 8 bases and J by 3 bases, and 14 bases separated the two germline ends. The CDR3 DNA reads as TGTGCCAGTTCCCGATGGGGGCTCAATCAGCCCCAGCATTTT. Protein product: CASSRWGLNQPQHF.

The rearrangement uses TRBV28 and TRBJ1-1; D unclear. The CDR3 loop spans 13 amino acids. Trimming stripped 6 bases from V and 1 base from J, with 9 bases between. In germline, CDR1 is MDHEN, CDR2 SYDVKM. DNA for the CDR3: TGTGCCAGCAGACGTCTACCGAACACTGAAGCTTTCTTT. Protein sequence: CASRRLPNTEAFF.

The V gene is TRBV6-1, the J gene TRBJ2-7, with 10 nucleotides matching TRBD1. This CDR3 comprises 15 residues. Looked up from germline, CDR1 is MNHNS and CDR2 is SASEGT. V dropped 6 bases and J dropped 1; count of bases not matched to a gene: 6. The CDR3 reads CASRSDRGSSYEQYF. The CDR3 bases are TGTGCCAGCAGATCGGACAGGGGGTCATCCTACGAGCAGTACTTC.